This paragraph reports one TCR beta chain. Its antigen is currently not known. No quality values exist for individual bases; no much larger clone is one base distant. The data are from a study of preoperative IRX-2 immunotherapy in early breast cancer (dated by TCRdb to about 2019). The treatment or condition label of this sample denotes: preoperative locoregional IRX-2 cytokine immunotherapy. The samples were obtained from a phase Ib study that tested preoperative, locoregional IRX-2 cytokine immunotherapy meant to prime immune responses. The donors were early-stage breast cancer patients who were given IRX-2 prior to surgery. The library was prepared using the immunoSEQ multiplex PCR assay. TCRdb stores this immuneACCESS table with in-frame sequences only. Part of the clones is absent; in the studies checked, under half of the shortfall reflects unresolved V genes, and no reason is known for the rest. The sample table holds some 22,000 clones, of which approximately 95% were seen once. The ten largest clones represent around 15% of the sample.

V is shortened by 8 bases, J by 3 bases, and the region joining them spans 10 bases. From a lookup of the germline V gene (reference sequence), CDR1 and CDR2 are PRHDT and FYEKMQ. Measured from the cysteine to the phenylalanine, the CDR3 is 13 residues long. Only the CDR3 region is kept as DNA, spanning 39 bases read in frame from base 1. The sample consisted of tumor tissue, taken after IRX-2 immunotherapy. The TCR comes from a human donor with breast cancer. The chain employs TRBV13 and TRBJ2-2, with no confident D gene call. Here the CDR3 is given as CASQNRDTGELFF. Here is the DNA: TGTGCCAGCCAGAACCGGGACACCGGGGAGCTGTTTTTT.